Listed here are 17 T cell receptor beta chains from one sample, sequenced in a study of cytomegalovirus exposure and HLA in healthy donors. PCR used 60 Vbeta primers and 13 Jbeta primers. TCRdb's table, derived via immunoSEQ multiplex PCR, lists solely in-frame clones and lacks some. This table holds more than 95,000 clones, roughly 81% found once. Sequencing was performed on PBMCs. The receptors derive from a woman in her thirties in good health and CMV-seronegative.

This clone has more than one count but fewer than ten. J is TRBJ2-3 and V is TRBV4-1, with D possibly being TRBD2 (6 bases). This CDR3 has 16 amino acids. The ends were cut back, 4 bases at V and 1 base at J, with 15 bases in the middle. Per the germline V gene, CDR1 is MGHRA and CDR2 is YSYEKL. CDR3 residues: CASSPSSVPGTDTQYF. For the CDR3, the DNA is TGCGCCAGCAGCCCTTCTAGCGTTCCCGGCACAGATACGCAGTATTTT.

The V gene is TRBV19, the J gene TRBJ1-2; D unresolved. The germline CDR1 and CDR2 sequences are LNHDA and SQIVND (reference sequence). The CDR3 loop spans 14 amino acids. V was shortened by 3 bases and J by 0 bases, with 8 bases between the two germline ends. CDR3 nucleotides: TGTGCCAGTAGTATTGCGCAGGCTAACTATGGCTACACCTTC. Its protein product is CASSIAQANYGYTF.

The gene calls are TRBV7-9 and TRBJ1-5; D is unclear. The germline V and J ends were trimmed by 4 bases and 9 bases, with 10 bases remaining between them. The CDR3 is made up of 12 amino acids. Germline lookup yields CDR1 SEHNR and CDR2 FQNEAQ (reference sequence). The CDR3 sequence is CASSSVGGPQHF. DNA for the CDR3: TGTGCCAGCAGCTCGGTAGGAGGGCCCCAGCATTTT.

CDR3 amino acids: CASSIRTGSSYEQYF. The DNA for the CDR3 is TGTGCCAGCAGCATACGGACAGGGTCGTCCTACGAGCAGTACTTC. V usage is TRBV5-8 and J usage is TRBJ2-7, with 8 nucleotides matching TRBD1. V lost 4 bases and J lost 1; bases outside the gene matches: 7. This CDR3 is 15 amino acids long. The germline CDR1 and CDR2 sequences are SGHTS and YDEGEE. The full variable domain, with the rest looked up from reference TRBV5-8 and TRBJ2-7, is EAGVTQSPTHLIKTRGQQATLRCSPISGHTSVYWYQQALGLGLQFLLWYDEGEERNRGNFPPRFSGRQFPNYSSELNVNALELEDSALYLCASSIRTGSSYEQYFGPGTRLTVT.

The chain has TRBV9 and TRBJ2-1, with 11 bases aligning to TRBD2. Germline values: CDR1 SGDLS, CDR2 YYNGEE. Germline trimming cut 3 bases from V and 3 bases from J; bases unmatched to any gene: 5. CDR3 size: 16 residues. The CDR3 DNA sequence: TGTGCCAGCAGCGCGACCGGGACTAGCGGCTACAATGAGCAGTTCTTC. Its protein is CASSATGTSGYNEQFF.

The CDR3 reads CASSVAGGRAYEQYF. DNA of the CDR3: TGTGCCAGCAGCGTAGCAGGCGGGAGGGCCTACGAGCAGTACTTC. This chain connects TRBV9 to TRBJ2-7; 9 bases align to TRBD2. The CDR3 runs to 15 residues. Per germline, CDR1 SGDLS and CDR2 YYNGEE. V gave up 0 bases and J gave up 2 bases; unmatched junction bases: 3.

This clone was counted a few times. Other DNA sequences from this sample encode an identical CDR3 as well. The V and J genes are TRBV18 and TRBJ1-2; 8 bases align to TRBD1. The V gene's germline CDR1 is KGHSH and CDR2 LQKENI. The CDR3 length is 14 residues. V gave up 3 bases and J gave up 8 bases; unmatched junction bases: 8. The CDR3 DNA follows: TGTGCCAGCTCACCGATCGGACAGGGTTACGGCTACACCTTC. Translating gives CASSPIGQGYGYTF.

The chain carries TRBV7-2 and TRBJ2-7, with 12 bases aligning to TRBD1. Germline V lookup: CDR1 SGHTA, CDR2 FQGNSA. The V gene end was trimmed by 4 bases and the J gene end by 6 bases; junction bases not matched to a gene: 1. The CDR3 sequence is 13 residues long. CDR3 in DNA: TGTGCCAGCAGCTGGGGACAGGGGGCCGAGCAGTACTTC. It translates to CASSWGQGAEQYF.

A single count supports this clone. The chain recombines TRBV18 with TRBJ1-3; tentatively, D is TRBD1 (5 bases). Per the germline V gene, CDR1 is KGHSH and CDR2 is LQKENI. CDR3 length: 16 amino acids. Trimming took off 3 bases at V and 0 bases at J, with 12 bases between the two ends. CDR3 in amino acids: CASSPVQESSGNTIYF. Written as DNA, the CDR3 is TGTGCCAGCTCACCCGTACAGGAATCCTCTGGAAACACCATATATTTT.

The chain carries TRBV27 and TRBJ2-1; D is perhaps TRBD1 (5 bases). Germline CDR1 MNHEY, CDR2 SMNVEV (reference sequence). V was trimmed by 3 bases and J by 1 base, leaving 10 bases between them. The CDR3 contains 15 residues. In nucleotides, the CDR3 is TGTGCCAGCAGTTTTGGTTCAGGGTCCTACAATGAGCAGTTCTTC. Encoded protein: CASSFGSGSYNEQFF.

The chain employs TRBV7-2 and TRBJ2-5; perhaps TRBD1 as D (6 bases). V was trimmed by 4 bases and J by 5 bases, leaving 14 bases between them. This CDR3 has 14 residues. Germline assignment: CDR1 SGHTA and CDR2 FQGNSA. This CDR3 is CASSSQQGWETQYF. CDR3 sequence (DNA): TGTGCCAGCAGCTCGCAACAGGGTTGGGAGACCCAGTACTTC.

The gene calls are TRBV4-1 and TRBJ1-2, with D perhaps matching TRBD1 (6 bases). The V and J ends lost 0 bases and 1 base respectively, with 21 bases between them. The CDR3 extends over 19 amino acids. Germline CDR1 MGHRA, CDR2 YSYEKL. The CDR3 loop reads CASSQDFMGQGPVNYGYTF. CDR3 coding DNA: TGCGCCAGCAGCCAAGATTTCATGGGGCAGGGGCCCGTTAACTATGGCTACACCTTC.

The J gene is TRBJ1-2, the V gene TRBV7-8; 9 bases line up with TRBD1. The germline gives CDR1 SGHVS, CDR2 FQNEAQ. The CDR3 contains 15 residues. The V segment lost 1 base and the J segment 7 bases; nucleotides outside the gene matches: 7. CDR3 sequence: CASSLEAQGAGGYTF. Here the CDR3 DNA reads TGTGCCAGCAGCTTAGAGGCACAGGGGGCCGGTGGCTACACCTTC.

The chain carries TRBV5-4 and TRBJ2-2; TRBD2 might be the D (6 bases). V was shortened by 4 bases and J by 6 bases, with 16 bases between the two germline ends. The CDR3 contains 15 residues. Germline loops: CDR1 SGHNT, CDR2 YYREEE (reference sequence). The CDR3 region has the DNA TGTGCCAGCAGCGGCGCGGGACCCCCCTCCGGGGAGCTGTTTTTT. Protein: CASSGAGPPSGELFF.

The DNA of the CDR3 is TGTGCCAGTAGTATTCAGTCCCCAGTAGCGGGAGGGAGGTACAATGAGCAGTTCTTC. Translating it yields CASSIQSPVAGGRYNEQFF. The chain uses TRBV19 and TRBJ2-1; 11 bases are a match to TRBD2. Unmatched junction bases numbered 14, after V lost 3 bases and J lost 4 bases. Germline V gives CDR1 LNHDA, CDR2 SQIVND (reference sequence). This CDR3 spans 19 amino acids.

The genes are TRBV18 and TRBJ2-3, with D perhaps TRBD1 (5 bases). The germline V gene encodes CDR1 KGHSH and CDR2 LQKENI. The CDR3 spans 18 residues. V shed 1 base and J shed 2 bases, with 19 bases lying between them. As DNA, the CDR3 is TGTGCCAGCTCACCACTCTCCTCGGACGAAGGGGCCACAGATACGCAGTATTTT. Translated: CASSPLSSDEGATDTQYF.

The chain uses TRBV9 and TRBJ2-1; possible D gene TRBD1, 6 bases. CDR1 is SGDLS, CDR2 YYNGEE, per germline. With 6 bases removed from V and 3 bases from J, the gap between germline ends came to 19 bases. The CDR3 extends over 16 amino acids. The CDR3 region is CASTRRGTTSYNEQFF. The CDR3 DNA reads TGTGCCAGCACCCGTAGAGGGACAACCAGCTACAATGAGCAGTTCTTC.